This passage covers 17 T cell receptor beta chains from one sample sequenced in a study of identical twins. TCRdb re-called the 5' RACE reads through MiXCR, storing one row per CDR3 protein. The data hold some 730,000 distinct CDR3 sequences, with about 18% observed a single time. These records were also assigned to another study, of T cells expressing NK-cell markers.

Sequenced: PBMCs. The receptors were gathered from a woman between 18 and 30 years old in good health.

V usage is TRBV20-1 and J usage is TRBJ2-2; 9 nucleotides align to TRBD2. Germline CDR1 is DFQATT and CDR2 is SNEGSKA (reference sequence). Trimming at V came to 1 base and at J to 4 bases, leaving 7 bases not matched to a gene. The CDR3 runs to 16 residues. DNA for the CDR3: TGCAGTGCTAGAGGATTAGCGGGAGTGGTCACCGGGGAGCTGTTTTTT. The encoded protein is CSARGLAGVVTGELFF.

This rearrangement joins TRBV5-1 to TRBJ2-7; no clear D. Germline V gives CDR1 SGHRS, CDR2 YFSETQ. CDR3 length: 15 amino acids. The germline V and J ends were trimmed by 0 bases and 2 bases, with 12 bases remaining between them. The CDR3 DNA follows: TGCGCCAGCAGCTTGGGGAGTGTACAGACCTACGAGCAGTACTTC. Amino acids: CASSLGSVQTYEQYF.

As concerns this clonotype: The junction does not match germline at one end; this may be a read error. The chain carries TRBV6-5 and TRBJ2-3, with D hard to call. This CDR3 contains 15 residues. The germline gives CDR1 MNHEY, CDR2 SVGAGI. CDR3 region: CASTYVGSGPDTQYF. CDR3 DNA: TGTGCCAGCACTTACGTCGGGTCGGGTCCAGATACGCAGTATTTT.

J is TRBJ2-1 and V is TRBV15; D remains ambiguous. CDR1 is LNHNV and CDR2 is YYDKDF in the germline V gene (reference sequence). The CDR3 sequence is 15 residues long. V shed 0 bases and J shed 7 bases, with 13 bases lying between them. CDR3 sequence reads: CATSRDRGSRNEQFF. Written as DNA, the CDR3 is TGTGCCACCAGCAGAGATCGTGGTAGCAGGAATGAGCAGTTCTTC.

This sequence joins TRBV20-1 and TRBJ2-1, with TRBD2 identical over 13 bases. The germline V gene has CDR1 DFQATT and CDR2 SNEGSKA (reference sequence). V was pared by 6 bases and J by 5 bases, with 7 bases of the junction left unmatched. The CDR3 runs 15 residues. CDR3 protein: CSAAGLAGMDNEQFF. CDR3 nucleotides: TGCAGTGCAGCGGGACTAGCGGGAATGGACAATGAGCAGTTCTTC.

In this sample, this clonotype turned up a few times. The chain employs TRBV15 and TRBJ2-1, with D unclear. This CDR3 has 17 amino acids. Germline CDR1 is LNHNV and CDR2 is YYDKDF (reference sequence). Trimming took 3 bases from V and 0 from J, leaving 15 bases between them. DNA of the CDR3: TGTGCCACCAGCAGGCGTTTTTTCCAAAGCTCCTACAATGAGCAGTTCTTC. Translation: CATSRRFFQSSYNEQFF. The variable domain in full, completed from reference TRBV15 and TRBJ2-1, reads DAMVIQNPRYQVTQFGKPVTLSCSQTLNHNVMYWYQQKSSQAPKLLFHYYDKDFNNEADTPDNFQSRRPNTSFCFLDIRSPGLGDTAMYLCATSRRFFQSSYNEQFFGPGTRLTVL.

The gene calls are TRBV6-5 and TRBJ2-1; D is possibly TRBD1 (5 bases). V dropped 7 bases and J dropped 7 bases, with 20 bases sitting between them. Germline loops: CDR1 MNHEY, CDR2 SVGAGI. The CDR3 extends over 15 amino acids. DNA of the CDR3: TGTGCCAGCACTTTCGGCATCTTAGCAGGGAATGAGCAGTTCTTC. Translation gives CASTFGILAGNEQFF.

This clonotype was seen a handful of times. This chain connects TRBV4-1 to TRBJ2-2; no firm D call. With 4 bases removed from V and 3 bases from J, the gap between germline ends came to 3 bases. Germline loops: CDR1 MGHRA, CDR2 YSYEKL. CDR3 length: 12 residues. The DNA for the CDR3 is TGCGCCAGCAGCCGTTACACCGGGGAGCTGTTTTTT. It codes for CASSRYTGELFF.

This clonotype was found a few times. This chain connects TRBV5-1 to TRBJ2-6, with D unresolved. Germline V lookup: CDR1 SGHRS, CDR2 YFSETQ. V lost 4 bases to trimming and J lost 1 base, with 6 bases between them. This CDR3 spans 14 amino acids. In nucleotides, the CDR3 is TGCGCCAGCAGCGAAGAGTCTGGGGCCAACGTCCTGACTTTC. Amino acids: CASSEESGANVLTF.

This sequence joins TRBV27 and TRBJ2-5; a weak D match, TRBD2 (6 bases). In germline, CDR1 is MNHEY, CDR2 SMNVEV (reference sequence). Trimming removed 7 bases at V and 5 bases at J, with 17 bases between. The CDR3 sequence is 14 residues long. The chain's CDR3 is CASKKTEGRETQYF. DNA for the CDR3: TGTGCCAGCAAAAAAACGGAGGGCCGGGAGACCCAGTACTTC.

This clonotype has just one count. For the CDR3, the DNA is TGTGCCAGCAGCTTAGCGGGGAGGGACCCCCCTAACTACGAGCAGTACTTC. Its protein is CASSLAGRDPPNYEQYF. The V gene is TRBV7-9, the J gene TRBJ2-7; 7 bases line up with TRBD2. CDR1 is SEHNR, CDR2 FQNEAQ, per germline (reference sequence). The CDR3 is made up of 17 amino acids. Unmatched junction bases numbered 11, after V lost 0 bases and J lost 3 bases.

The chain carries TRBV12-3 or TRBV12-4 and TRBJ2-1, with 9 bases aligning to TRBD2. The CDR3 spans 16 residues. Germline trimming cut 4 bases from V and 8 bases from J; bases unmatched to any gene: 12. The DNA of the CDR3 is TGTGCCAGCAGTTATCTGCCTAGCGGGATAGAACATGAGCAGTTCTTC. It translates to CASSYLPSGIEHEQFF.

This clonotype was counted ten times or more. V and J are TRBV12-3 or TRBV12-4 and TRBJ2-1, with D possibly being TRBD2 (5 bases). Trimming stripped 3 bases from V and 7 bases from J, with 7 bases between. The CDR3 sequence is 12 residues long. CDR3 bases: TGTGCCAGCAGTTTGGGAGAGAATGAGCAGTTCTTC. Amino acids: CASSLGENEQFF.

Ten or more counts support this clonotype. This chain uses TRBV4-1 with TRBJ1-6, with 9 nucleotides matching TRBD1. Unmatched junction bases numbered 2, after V lost 1 base and J lost 7 bases. In germline, CDR1 is MGHRA, CDR2 YSYEKL. This CDR3 comprises 15 residues. The CDR3 coding sequence is TGCGCCAGCAGCCAAGCCGGGACAGGGAATTCACCCCTCCACTTT. Its protein product is CASSQAGTGNSPLHF.

The sample holds a few counts of this clonotype. CDR3 sequence reads: CASSSGQGAWGTEAFF. The CDR3 bases are TGTGCCAGCAGTTCCGGACAGGGGGCGTGGGGCACTGAAGCTTTCTTT. The V and J genes are TRBV12-3 or TRBV12-4 and TRBJ1-1, with 11 bases aligning to TRBD1. This CDR3 comprises 16 residues. The J segment lost 4 bases and the V segment lost 4 bases, leaving 8 bases of the junction unmatched.

This clonotype was observed many times. The V call is TRBV20-1, the J call TRBJ2-7, with 8 bases matching TRBD2. J gave up 4 bases and V 1 base, and 9 bases lay outside the gene matches. Germline CDR1 reads DFQATT; CDR2 reads SNEGSKA (reference sequence). The CDR3 extends over 15 amino acids. CDR3 amino acids: CSARGELAEPYEQYF. The CDR3 bases are TGCAGTGCTAGAGGTGAACTAGCGGAGCCTTACGAGCAGTACTTC.

The chain combines TRBV9 with TRBJ2-7; 10 bases fit TRBD1. J gave up 7 bases and V 0 bases, and 4 bases lay outside the gene matches. Looked up from germline, CDR1 is SGDLS and CDR2 is YYNGEE. The CDR3 length is 14 residues. CDR3 amino acids: CASSVGQGAGEQYF. The CDR3 region has the DNA TGTGCCAGCAGCGTAGGACAGGGGGCGGGAGAGCAGTACTTC.